The 18 T cell receptor beta chains listed next were all sequenced from one sample in a study of T cell responses to AZD1222 COVID-19 vaccine. Produced via immunoSEQ multiplex PCR; TCRdb's table is partial and in-frame only. The sample has 180,000 or so clones, approximately 90% seen once. The sequences come from peripheral blood, collected 28 days after the second AZD1222 dose. The receptors shown here come from an adult who received the AZD1222 COVID-19 vaccine.

This clone came up a few times. The rearrangement joins TRBV5-1 to TRBJ1-4; D gene ambiguous. Germline values: CDR1 SGHRS, CDR2 YFSETQ. This CDR3 is 15 amino acids long. V was trimmed by 0 bases and J by 2 bases, leaving 8 bases between them. The CDR3 DNA reads TGCGCCAGCAGCTTGGGTCCGGGGACTAATGAAAAACTGTTTTTT. Its translation: CASSLGPGTNEKLFF. Combining the CDR3 with reference TRBV5-1 and TRBJ1-4 gives the whole variable domain KAGVTQTPRYLIKTRGQQVTLSCSPISGHRSVSWYQQTPGQGLQFLFEYFSETQRNKGNFPGRFSGRQFSNSRSEMNVSTLELGDSALYLCASSLGPGTNEKLFFGSGTQLSVL.

V gene TRBV6-5 combines with J gene TRBJ2-7, with D perhaps matching TRBD1 or TRBD2 (5 bases each). V was trimmed by 11 bases and J by 4 bases, leaving 18 bases between them. CDR1 MNHEY and CDR2 SVGAGI come from the germline V gene. The CDR3 has 13 amino acids. CDR3: CASAPGPGYEQYF. Here the CDR3 DNA reads TGTGCCTCAGCGCCGGGACCCGGGTACGAGCAGTACTTC.

The chain joins TRBV24-1 to TRBJ1-5; a weak D match, TRBD1 (5 bases). The germline CDR1 and CDR2 sequences are KGHDR and SFDVKD. The ends were cut back, 3 bases at V and 0 bases at J, with 11 bases in the middle. The CDR3 is made up of 16 amino acids. The CDR3 DNA reads TGTGCCACCAGTGATGCCGGGACTTCTAGCAATCAGCCCCAGCATTTT. Its translation is CATSDAGTSSNQPQHF.

The chain couples TRBV12-5 to TRBJ2-5; weak D call: TRBD2 (5 bases). CDR1 is LGHNT, CDR2 FRNRAP, per germline. This CDR3 is 13 amino acids long. The V end was cut by 3 bases, the J end by 12 bases, with 17 bases between. CDR3 DNA sequence: TGTGCTAGTGGTTTCGCTTCGGGAAAACCGGAGTACTTC. Translating gives CASGFASGKPEYF.

The V and J genes are TRBV10-3 and TRBJ1-1; a weak D match, TRBD1 (6 bases). Germline assignment: CDR1 ENHRY and CDR2 SYGVKD. CDR3 length equals 15 residues. Trimming shortened V by 0 bases and J by 8 bases, and 16 bases separated the two germline ends. CDR3 amino acids: CAISESRGSGVEAFF. As DNA, the CDR3 is TGTGCCATCAGTGAGTCCAGGGGCTCGGGGGTAGAAGCTTTCTTT.

The J gene is TRBJ1-1, the V gene TRBV12-3 or TRBV12-4, with TRBD1 matching 9 bases. The CDR3 totals 13 residues. V lost 5 bases to trimming and J lost 4 bases; unmatched junction nucleotides: 2. CDR3 DNA sequence: TGTGCCAGCAGTAGACAGGGGGGCACTGAAGCTTTCTTT. Protein sequence: CASSRQGGTEAFF.

The chain recombines TRBV19 with TRBJ1-2; D ambiguous. This CDR3 region has 14 residues. Trimming pared 5 bases from V and 2 bases from J, leaving 12 bases between. Per germline, CDR1 LNHDA and CDR2 SQIVND (reference sequence). CDR3 protein: CASSLALLNYGYTF. The CDR3 nucleotides are TGTGCCAGTAGTTTAGCGTTACTCAACTATGGCTACACCTTC.

This clone has just one count. The V gene is TRBV20-1, the J gene TRBJ2-1, with a possible D match to TRBD2 (6 bases). There are 16 residues in the CDR3. Trimming removed 3 bases at V and 1 base at J, with 16 bases between. The germline V gene has CDR1 DFQATT and CDR2 SNEGSKA (reference sequence). The CDR3 loop reads CSASGSSAVSYNEQFF. The DNA for the CDR3 is TGCAGTGCTAGTGGGTCTAGCGCGGTATCCTACAATGAGCAGTTCTTC.

The chain is built from TRBV10-3 and TRBJ1-1, with TRBD1 identical over 7 bases. The V segment lost 6 bases and the J segment 1 base; nucleotides outside the gene matches: 5. In germline, CDR1 is ENHRY, CDR2 SYGVKD. This CDR3 region has 14 residues. The CDR3 loop reads CAIRATGKNTEAFF. The CDR3 DNA is TGTGCCATCAGAGCGACAGGGAAGAACACTGAAGCTTTCTTT.

Only one count was recorded for this clone. This sequence joins TRBV5-1 and TRBJ1-1; a weak D match, TRBD1 (5 bases). There are 13 residues in the CDR3. Between the trimmed V and J ends, which lost 5 bases and 1 base, there was a span of 9 bases. Germline V lookup: CDR1 SGHRS, CDR2 YFSETQ. CDR3 protein: CASRSTANTEAFF. CDR3 bases: TGCGCCAGCAGGTCGACAGCGAACACTGAAGCTTTCTTT.

The J gene is TRBJ2-7, the V gene TRBV18; D might be TRBD1 or TRBD2, each matching 5 bases. Germline CDR1 KGHSH, CDR2 LQKENI. V lost 3 bases to trimming and J lost 5 bases, with 17 bases between them. The CDR3 sequence is 15 residues long. CDR3 sequence: CASSPLLQGAHEQYF. The CDR3 DNA reads as TGTGCCAGCTCACCCCTCTTGCAGGGAGCACACGAGCAGTACTTC. The whole variable domain, remainder taken from reference TRBV18 and TRBJ2-7, is NAGVMQNPRHLVRRRGQEARLRCSPMKGHSHVYWYRQLPEEGLKFMVYLQKENIIDESGMPKERFSAEFPKEGPSILRIQQVVRGDSAAYFCASSPLLQGAHEQYFGPGTRLTVT.

V is TRBV2 and J is TRBJ1-1, with 10 positions matching TRBD1. Losses at the gene ends were 6 bases for V and 3 bases for J; bases not matched to a gene: 4. Germline values: CDR1 SNHLY, CDR2 FYNNEI. CDR3 length: 14 amino acids. The CDR3: CASRVDRGDTEAFF. The CDR3 nucleotides read TGTGCCAGCAGGGTGGACAGGGGGGACACTGAAGCTTTCTTT.

This clone appeared once. The chain combines TRBV28 with TRBJ2-5, with 7 bases lining up with TRBD1. The CDR3 has 16 amino acids. Germline assignment: CDR1 MDHEN and CDR2 SYDVKM. The trim removed 5 bases at V and 2 bases at J, leaving 11 bases unmatched. The CDR3 protein is CASSPGGRAVQETQYF. CDR3 DNA sequence: TGTGCCAGCAGTCCAGGGGGTAGGGCTGTTCAAGAGACCCAGTACTTC.

The V and J genes are TRBV7-8 and TRBJ2-1, with 14 bases lining up with TRBD2. There are 16 residues in the CDR3. Germline loops: CDR1 SGHVS, CDR2 FQNEAQ. The ends lost 4 bases at V and 8 bases at J; junction bases unmatched: 7. This CDR3 is CASSSRTSGRRDEQFF. The CDR3 DNA reads TGTGCCAGCAGCTCACGGACTAGCGGGAGGAGGGATGAGCAGTTCTTC.

The chain joins TRBV2 to TRBJ1-1, with D maybe TRBD1 (6 bases). The germline V gene encodes CDR1 SNHLY and CDR2 FYNNEI. The CDR3 totals 13 residues. V lost 5 bases to trimming and J lost 10 bases, with 17 bases between them. CDR3 DNA sequence: TGTGCCAGCAGTCAAAACCGGGACACTCGAGCTTTCTTT. It yields the protein CASSQNRDTRAFF.

CDR3 nucleotides: TGTGCCAGCAGGAGGGACCGCCCAAGGAGCTCCTATAATTCACCCCTCCACTTT. Translation: CASRRDRPRSSYNSPLHF. The chain recombines TRBV27 with TRBJ1-6, with D possibly TRBD1 on 5 matching bases. V lost 6 bases and J lost 0, with 18 bases in between. The CDR3 has 18 amino acids. Germline loops: CDR1 MNHEY, CDR2 SMNVEV (reference sequence).

The rearrangement joins TRBV7-3 to TRBJ1-2; TRBD1 aligns across 9 bases. The CDR3 consists of 14 residues. The germline V gene has CDR1 SGHTA and CDR2 FQGTGA. V shed 2 bases and J 6 bases; nucleotides not matched to a gene: 4. The CDR3 is CASSLSGTGHGYTF. The CDR3 DNA is TGTGCCAGCAGCTTATCGGGGACAGGGCATGGCTACACCTTC.

V and J are TRBV7-9 and TRBJ1-1; TRBD1 might be the D (6 bases). This CDR3 has 17 amino acids. V was cut by 5 bases and J by 4 bases, with 23 bases left in between. Germline CDR1 is SEHNR and CDR2 is FQNEAQ (reference sequence). Here the CDR3 DNA reads TGTGCCAGCAGCCCGCCCACGCACAGGGTAGTCCTCACTGAAGCTTTCTTT. It codes for CASSPPTHRVVLTEAFF.